The 21 T cell receptor beta chains listed next were all sequenced from one sample in a study of blood T cell repertoires in COVID-19. This table comes from immunoSEQ multiplex PCR, and its TCRdb copy is limited to in-frame clones, with some not included. The sample comprises 200,000 to 250,000 clones, about 83% of which are singletons, and less than 7.5% rests with the top ten. Sequencing input: peripheral blood. The source is a woman in her fifties or sixties with acute or convalescent COVID-19.

The chain has TRBV10-3 and TRBJ2-5; the match to TRBD2 covers 13 bases. Germline CDR1 and CDR2: ENHRY and SYGVKD. The CDR3 loop spans 16 amino acids. J gave up 2 bases and V 8 bases, and 8 bases lay outside the gene matches. This chain's CDR3 is CAIPPGLAGLQETQYF. CDR3 sequence (DNA): TGTGCCATCCCGCCGGGACTAGCGGGGCTTCAAGAGACCCAGTACTTC.

The CDR3 sequence is CASQRETSEYDEQFF. Here the CDR3 DNA reads TGTGCCAGCCAACGGGAGACTAGCGAGTATGATGAGCAGTTCTTC. This sequence joins TRBV2 and TRBJ2-1; 8 positions agree with TRBD2. With V trimmed by 8 bases and J by 8 bases, 14 bases remained unmatched. Germline loops: CDR1 SNHLY, CDR2 FYNNEI. CDR3 size: 15 residues.

This chain uses TRBV2 with TRBJ2-7; 7 bases are a match to TRBD2. The CDR3 runs to 11 residues. Germline trimming cut 7 bases from V and 7 bases from J; bases unmatched to any gene: 4. From germline, CDR1 is SNHLY and CDR2 FYNNEI. The chain's CDR3 is CASKGGGEQYF. As DNA, the CDR3 is TGTGCCAGCAAGGGCGGGGGAGAGCAGTACTTC.

This clone was detected a few times. The genes are TRBV12-3 or TRBV12-4 and TRBJ1-2; no clear D gene. V gave up 0 bases and J gave up 8 bases, with 4 bases separating them. CDR3 length: 11 amino acids. In DNA form, the CDR3 reads TGTGCCAGCAGTTTAGCGGGCGGCTACACCTTC. It translates to CASSLAGGYTF.

This chain joins TRBV11-2 and TRBJ1-2, with 8 bases matching TRBD1. This CDR3 comprises 15 residues. J gave up 5 bases and V 5 bases, and 10 bases lay outside the gene matches. CDR1 is SGHAT and CDR2 is FQNNGV in the germline V gene. CDR3 residues: CASSRGQAGTYGYTF. CDR3 coding DNA: TGTGCCAGCAGCAGGGGACAGGCGGGAACGTATGGCTACACCTTC. Filled out from reference TRBV11-2 and TRBJ1-2, the complete variable domain reads EAGVAQSPRYKIIEKRQSVAFWCNPISGHATLYWYQQILGQGPKLLIQFQNNGVVDDSQLPKDRFSAERLKGVDSTLKIQPAKLEDSAVYLCASSRGQAGTYGYTFGSGTRLTVV.

The J gene is TRBJ2-1, the V gene TRBV2; possible D gene TRBD1, 5 bases. The CDR3 has 16 residues. Germline CDR1 and CDR2: SNHLY and FYNNEI. V was clipped by 4 bases and J by 3 bases, with 16 bases between them. The CDR3 nucleotides read TGTGCCAGCAGTGGAAACGACAGCCCCTTCTACAATGAGCAGTTCTTC. Translated, it gives CASSGNDSPFYNEQFF.

The chain links TRBV25-1 to TRBJ2-7; 7 bases line up with TRBD1. This CDR3 has 16 residues. V trimming: 0 bases; J trimming: 1 base; junction bases outside the gene matches: 6. Germline assignment: CDR1 MGHDK and CDR2 SYGVNS. CDR3 sequence reads: CASSEYLGTASYEQYF. Written as DNA, the CDR3 is TGTGCCAGCAGTGAATATCTTGGGACAGCTTCCTACGAGCAGTACTTC.

This sequence joins TRBV7-9 and TRBJ1-2; tentative D call: TRBD1 (6 bases). V lost 3 bases and J lost 2, with 13 bases in between. CDR3 length: 15 residues. Germline CDR1 and CDR2: SEHNR and FQNEAQ (reference sequence). DNA of the CDR3: TGTGCCAGCAGCTTTGGTTTTGGGGGCAACTATGGCTACACCTTC. Residues: CASSFGFGGNYGYTF. Drawing the rest from reference TRBV7-9 and TRBJ1-2, the complete variable domain is DTGVSQNPRHKITKRGQNVTFRCDPISEHNRLYWYRQTLGQGPEFLTYFQNEAQLEKSRLLSDRFSAERPKGSFSTLEIQRTEQGDSAMYLCASSFGFGGNYGYTFGSGTRLTVV.

The CDR3 nucleotides read TGTGCCAGCACCCTACAGTCTTCCCCGACCCAGCATTTT. Its protein product is CASTLQSSPTQHF. The V gene is TRBV6-5, the J gene TRBJ1-5; D ambiguous. V shed 7 bases and J shed 11 bases, with 18 bases lying between them. The CDR3 has 13 residues. Germline V lookup: CDR1 MNHEY, CDR2 SVGAGI.

V and J are TRBV6-5 and TRBJ2-1; maybe TRBD1 (6 bases). CDR3 length: 12 residues. Germline V gives CDR1 MNHEY, CDR2 SVGAGI. Between the trimmed V and J ends, which lost 10 bases and 8 bases, there was a span of 15 bases. The CDR3 DNA reads as TGTGCCACTTACAGGGAAGCCCATGAGCAGTTCTTC. It encodes CATYREAHEQFF.

The chain combines TRBV6-5 with TRBJ2-5, with TRBD2 as a possible D gene (5 bases). The CDR3 has 11 amino acids. Trimming pared 6 bases from V and 5 bases from J, leaving 7 bases between. The germline gives CDR1 MNHEY, CDR2 SVGAGI. The CDR3 coding sequence is TGTGCCAGCAGCGCGGGTGAGACCCAGTACTTC. Translating gives CASSAGETQYF.

This clone was found a few times. This chain joins TRBV30 and TRBJ1-6; 9 positions agree with TRBD1. CDR1 GTSNPN and CDR2 SVGIG come from the germline V gene (reference sequence). The CDR3 length is 14 residues. V gave up 0 bases and J gave up 7 bases; unmatched junction bases: 1. The chain's CDR3 is CAWSVTGGNSPLHF. The DNA for the CDR3 is TGTGCCTGGAGTGTCACAGGGGGCAATTCACCCCTCCACTTT.

The CDR3 region is CASSLVTSGRGSYNEQFF. Here the CDR3 DNA reads TGTGCCAGCAGCTTAGTTACTAGCGGGAGGGGGTCCTACAATGAGCAGTTCTTC. The rearrangement uses TRBV7-2 and TRBJ2-1; 13 positions match TRBD2. CDR3 size: 18 residues. Per germline, CDR1 SGHTA and CDR2 FQGNSA. J gave up 1 base and V 1 base, and 4 bases lay outside the gene matches.

A word on this clone: At the DNA level, this CDR3 is encoded by other sequences in the same sample as well. The chain combines TRBV20-1 with TRBJ2-7, with a tentative D call TRBD1 (5 bases). Germline V lookup: CDR1 DFQATT, CDR2 SNEGSKA (reference sequence). Trimming left V 6 bases short and J 3 bases short, with 9 bases between. The CDR3 length is 11 residues. CDR3 in amino acids: CSASRGYEQYF. CDR3 in DNA: TGCAGTGCCTCAAGGGGCTACGAGCAGTACTTC.

The rearrangement links TRBV30 to TRBJ1-6; tentative D call: TRBD1 (5 bases). V lost 3 bases, J lost 8 bases, and 11 bases lay in between. This CDR3 is 13 amino acids long. CDR1 and CDR2 (germline): GTSNPN, SVGIG (reference sequence). CDR3 nucleotides: TGTGCCTGGAGGGGTTCGGGGGATTCACCCCTCCACTTT. Encoded protein: CAWRGSGDSPLHF.

The V gene is TRBV11-3, the J gene TRBJ2-5; D ambiguous. Germline loops: CDR1 SGHNT, CDR2 YENEEA. V lost 0 bases, J lost 2 bases, and 13 bases lay in between. The CDR3 is 16 residues long. The CDR3 here is CASSLDGVSLQETQYF. The CDR3 DNA reads TGTGCCAGCAGCTTAGATGGTGTTAGCCTACAAGAGACCCAGTACTTC.

The rearrangement links TRBV7-9 to TRBJ1-5; TRBD1 agrees at 7 bases. Germline V gene sequence: CDR1 SEHNR, CDR2 FQNEAQ (reference sequence). This CDR3 has 14 amino acids. Trimming removed 5 bases from V and 4 bases from J; junction bases left unmatched: 5. The CDR3 DNA is TGTGCCAGCAGCCTGACAGGGTGGAATCAGCCCCAGCATTTT. It translates to CASSLTGWNQPQHF.

V is TRBV7-2 and J is TRBJ2-5, with a tentative D call TRBD1 (5 bases). Deletions cut 4 bases from V and 3 bases from J, with 15 bases between. The CDR3 is 15 residues long. From germline, CDR1 is SGHTA and CDR2 FQGNSA. The CDR3 sequence is CASSSEDRAEETQYF. The DNA of the CDR3 is TGTGCCAGCAGCTCCGAAGACAGAGCCGAAGAGACCCAGTACTTC.

The chain combines TRBV5-4 with TRBJ2-3, with no clear D. Germline CDR1 SGHNT, CDR2 YYREEE (reference sequence). Deletions cut 0 bases from V and 0 bases from J, with 5 bases between. This CDR3 spans 14 amino acids. CDR3 amino acids: CASSLESSTDTQYF. DNA for the CDR3: TGTGCCAGCAGCTTGGAGAGTAGCACAGATACGCAGTATTTT.

V is TRBV20-1 and J is TRBJ2-2, with TRBD2 matching 7 bases. Germline V gene sequence: CDR1 DFQATT, CDR2 SNEGSKA (reference sequence). The CDR3 has 15 amino acids. J was trimmed by 3 bases and V by 4 bases; bases with no gene match: 8. The CDR3, as DNA: TGCAGTGCTATTGACGGGAGGACCGACACCGGGGAGCTGTTTTTT. This encodes CSAIDGRTDTGELFF.

The chain recombines TRBV6-4 with TRBJ1-2; D gene unclear. This CDR3 has 11 residues. Germline V gene lookup returns CDR1 MRHNA and CDR2 SNTAGT. Trimming shortened V by 6 bases and J by 7 bases, and 9 bases separated the two germline ends. CDR3 loop: CASRSSFGYTF. In DNA, the CDR3 is TGTGCCAGCAGATCCTCCTTTGGCTACACCTTC.